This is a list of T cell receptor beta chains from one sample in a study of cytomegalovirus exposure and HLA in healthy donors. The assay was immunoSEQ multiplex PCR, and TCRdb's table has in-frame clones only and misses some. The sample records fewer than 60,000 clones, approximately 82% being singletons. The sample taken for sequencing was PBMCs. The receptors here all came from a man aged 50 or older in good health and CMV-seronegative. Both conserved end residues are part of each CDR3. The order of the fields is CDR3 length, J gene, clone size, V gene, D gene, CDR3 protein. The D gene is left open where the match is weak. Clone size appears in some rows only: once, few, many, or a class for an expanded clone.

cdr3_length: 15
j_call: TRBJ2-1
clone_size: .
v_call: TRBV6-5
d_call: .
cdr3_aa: CASSRGTERYNEQFF

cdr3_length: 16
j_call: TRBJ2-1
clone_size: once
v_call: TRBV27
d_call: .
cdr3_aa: CASQKLGSIPYNEQFF

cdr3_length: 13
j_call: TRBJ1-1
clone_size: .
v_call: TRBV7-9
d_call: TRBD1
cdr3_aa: CASRSSGGTEAFF

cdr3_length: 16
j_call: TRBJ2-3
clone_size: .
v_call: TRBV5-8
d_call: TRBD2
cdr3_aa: CASSSTSGGSSDTQYF

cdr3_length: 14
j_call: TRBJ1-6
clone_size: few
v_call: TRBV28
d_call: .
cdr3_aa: CASSLAGRNSPLHF

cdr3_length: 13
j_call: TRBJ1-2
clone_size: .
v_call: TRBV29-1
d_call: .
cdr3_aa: CSARGQTDYGYTF

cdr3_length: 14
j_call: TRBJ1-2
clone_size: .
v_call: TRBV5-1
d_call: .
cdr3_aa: CASSLGPGGYGYTF

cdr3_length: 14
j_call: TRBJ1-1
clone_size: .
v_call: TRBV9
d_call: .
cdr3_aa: CASSATPGDTEAFF

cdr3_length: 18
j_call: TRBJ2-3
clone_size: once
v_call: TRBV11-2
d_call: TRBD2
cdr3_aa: CASSHNGLAGTSTDTQYF

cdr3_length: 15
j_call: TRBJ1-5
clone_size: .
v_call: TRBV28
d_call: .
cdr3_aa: CASSSRGVRNQPQHF

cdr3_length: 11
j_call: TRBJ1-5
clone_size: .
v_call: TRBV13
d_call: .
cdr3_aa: CASSGEGPQHF

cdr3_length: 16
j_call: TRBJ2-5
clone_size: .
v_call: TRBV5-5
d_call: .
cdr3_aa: CASSLGGSRVQETQYF

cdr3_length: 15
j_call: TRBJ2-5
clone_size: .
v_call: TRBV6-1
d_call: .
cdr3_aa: CASSEGRAGKETQYF

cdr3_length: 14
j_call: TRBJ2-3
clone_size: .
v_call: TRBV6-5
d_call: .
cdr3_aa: CASKSPYNADTQYF

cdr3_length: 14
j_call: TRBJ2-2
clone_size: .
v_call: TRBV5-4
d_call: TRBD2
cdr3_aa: CASSGRGGTGELFF

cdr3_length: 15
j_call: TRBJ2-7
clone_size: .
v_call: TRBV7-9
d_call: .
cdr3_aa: CATDRTDKPDDEQYF

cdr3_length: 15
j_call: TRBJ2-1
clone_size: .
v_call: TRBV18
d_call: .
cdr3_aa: CASSPEVSSYNEQFF

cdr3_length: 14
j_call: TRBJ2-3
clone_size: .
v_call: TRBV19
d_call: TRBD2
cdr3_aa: CASSITGGTDTQYF

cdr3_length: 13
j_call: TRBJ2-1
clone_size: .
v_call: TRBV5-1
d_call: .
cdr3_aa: CASSLVGPNEQFF

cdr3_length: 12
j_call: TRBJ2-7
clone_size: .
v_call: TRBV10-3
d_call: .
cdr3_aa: CAISGQSYEQYF

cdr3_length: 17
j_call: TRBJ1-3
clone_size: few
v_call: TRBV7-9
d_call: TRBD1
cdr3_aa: CASSLTTTGVGGNTIYF

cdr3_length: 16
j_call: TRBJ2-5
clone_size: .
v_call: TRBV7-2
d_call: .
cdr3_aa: CASSLEGGTVQETQYF

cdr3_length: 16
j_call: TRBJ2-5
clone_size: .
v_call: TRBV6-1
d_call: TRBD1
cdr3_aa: CASSEQWDRIKETQYF

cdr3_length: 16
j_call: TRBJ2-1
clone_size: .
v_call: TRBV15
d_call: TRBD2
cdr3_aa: CATSRDLAGGTSGQFF

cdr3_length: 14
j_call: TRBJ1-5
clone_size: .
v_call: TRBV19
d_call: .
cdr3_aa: CASSIGGVGQPQHF

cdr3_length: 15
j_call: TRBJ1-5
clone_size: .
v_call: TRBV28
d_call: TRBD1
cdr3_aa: CASSPNRGPNQPQHF

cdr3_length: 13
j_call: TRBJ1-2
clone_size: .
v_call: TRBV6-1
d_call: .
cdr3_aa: CASRTLTDYGYTF

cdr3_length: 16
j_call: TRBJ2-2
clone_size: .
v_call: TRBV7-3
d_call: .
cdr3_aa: CASSVQGSPNTGELFF

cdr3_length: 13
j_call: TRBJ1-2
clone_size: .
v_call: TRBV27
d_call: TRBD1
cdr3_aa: CASSLNQGARYTF

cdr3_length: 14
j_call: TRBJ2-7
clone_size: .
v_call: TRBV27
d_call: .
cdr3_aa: CASRITQGGYEQYF

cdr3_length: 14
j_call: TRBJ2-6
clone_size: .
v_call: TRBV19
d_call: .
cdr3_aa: CASSPPPGANVLTF

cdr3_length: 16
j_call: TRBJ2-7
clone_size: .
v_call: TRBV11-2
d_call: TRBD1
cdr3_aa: CASSSPGDRRTYEQYF

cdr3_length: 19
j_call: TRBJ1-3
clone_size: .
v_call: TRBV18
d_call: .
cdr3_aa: CASSLTSLTGLSSGNTIYF

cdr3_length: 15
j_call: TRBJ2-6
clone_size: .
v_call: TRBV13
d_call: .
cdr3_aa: CASSFLRAGANVLTF

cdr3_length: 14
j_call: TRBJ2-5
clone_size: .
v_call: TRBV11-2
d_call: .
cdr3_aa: CASSHRTTSETQYF

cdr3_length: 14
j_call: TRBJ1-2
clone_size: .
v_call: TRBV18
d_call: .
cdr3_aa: CASSRKAGEDGYTF

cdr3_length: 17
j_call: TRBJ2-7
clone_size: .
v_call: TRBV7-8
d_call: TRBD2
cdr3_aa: CASSPDPVSGVVGEQYF

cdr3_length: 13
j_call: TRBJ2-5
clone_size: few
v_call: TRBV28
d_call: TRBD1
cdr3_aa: CASSRDRVRTQYF

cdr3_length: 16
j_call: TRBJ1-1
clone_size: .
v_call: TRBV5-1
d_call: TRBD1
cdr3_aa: CASMRGQGATHTEAFF

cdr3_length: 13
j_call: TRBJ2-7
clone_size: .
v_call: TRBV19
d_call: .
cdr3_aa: CASSIGRDYEQYF

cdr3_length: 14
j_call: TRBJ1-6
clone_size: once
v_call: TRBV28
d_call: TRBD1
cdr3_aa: CASSLAGGISPLHF

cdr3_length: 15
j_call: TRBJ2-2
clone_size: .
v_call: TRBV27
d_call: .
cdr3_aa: CASSLKTRGTGELFF